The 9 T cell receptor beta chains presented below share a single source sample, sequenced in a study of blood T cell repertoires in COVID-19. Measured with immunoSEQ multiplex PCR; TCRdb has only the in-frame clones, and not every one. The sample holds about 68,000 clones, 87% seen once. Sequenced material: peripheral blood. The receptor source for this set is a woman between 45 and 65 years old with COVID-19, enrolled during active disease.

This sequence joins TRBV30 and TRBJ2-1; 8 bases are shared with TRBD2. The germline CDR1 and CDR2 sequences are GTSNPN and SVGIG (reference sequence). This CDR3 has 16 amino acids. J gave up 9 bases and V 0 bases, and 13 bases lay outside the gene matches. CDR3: CAWSVPGAGESGEQFF. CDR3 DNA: TGTGCCTGGAGTGTACCGGGAGCGGGAGAGTCGGGTGAGCAGTTCTTC.

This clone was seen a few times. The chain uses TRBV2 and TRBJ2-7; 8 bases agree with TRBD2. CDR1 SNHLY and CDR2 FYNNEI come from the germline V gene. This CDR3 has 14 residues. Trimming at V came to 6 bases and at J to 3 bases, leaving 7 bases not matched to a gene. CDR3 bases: TGTGCCAGCAGGGGTGGGACTAGATTCTACGAGCAGTACTTC. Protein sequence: CASRGGTRFYEQYF.

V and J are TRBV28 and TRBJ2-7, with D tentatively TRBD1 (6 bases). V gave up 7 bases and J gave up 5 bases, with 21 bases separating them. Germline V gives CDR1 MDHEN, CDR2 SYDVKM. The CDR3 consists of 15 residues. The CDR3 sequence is CASTDTGSNVDEQYF. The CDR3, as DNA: TGTGCCAGCACCGATACAGGGTCTAATGTCGACGAGCAGTACTTC. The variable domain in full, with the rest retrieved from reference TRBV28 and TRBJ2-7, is DVKVTQSSRYLVKRTGEKVFLECVQDMDHENMFWYRQDPGLGLRLIYFSYDVKMKEKGDIPEGYSVSREKKERFSLILESASTNQTSMYLCASTDTGSNVDEQYFGPGTRLTVT.

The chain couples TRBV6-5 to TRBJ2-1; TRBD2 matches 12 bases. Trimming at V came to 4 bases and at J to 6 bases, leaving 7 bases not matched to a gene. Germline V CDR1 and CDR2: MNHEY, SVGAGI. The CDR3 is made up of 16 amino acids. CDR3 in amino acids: CASSSSGLAGINEQFF. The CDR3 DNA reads TGTGCCAGCAGTTCCTCAGGACTAGCGGGAATCAATGAGCAGTTCTTC.

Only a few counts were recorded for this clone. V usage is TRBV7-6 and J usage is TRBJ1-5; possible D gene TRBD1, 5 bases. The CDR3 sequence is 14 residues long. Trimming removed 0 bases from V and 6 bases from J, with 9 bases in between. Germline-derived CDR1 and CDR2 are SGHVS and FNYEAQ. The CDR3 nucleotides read TGTGCCAGCAGCTTAGCGCCAGGGTCTCAGCCCCAGCATTTT. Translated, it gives CASSLAPGSQPQHF.

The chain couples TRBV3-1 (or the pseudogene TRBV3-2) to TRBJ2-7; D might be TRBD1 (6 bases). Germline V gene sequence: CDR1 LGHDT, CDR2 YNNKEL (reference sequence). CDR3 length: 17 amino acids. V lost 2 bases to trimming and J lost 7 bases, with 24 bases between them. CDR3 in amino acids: CASSQLPAQGTLAEQYF. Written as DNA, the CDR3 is TGTGCCAGCAGCCAATTACCCGCCCAGGGGACCCTTGCGGAGCAGTACTTC.

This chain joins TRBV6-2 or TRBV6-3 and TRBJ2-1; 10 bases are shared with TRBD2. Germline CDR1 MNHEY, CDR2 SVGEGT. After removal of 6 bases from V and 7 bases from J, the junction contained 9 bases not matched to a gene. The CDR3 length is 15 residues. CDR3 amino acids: CASSRSGRLGNEQFF. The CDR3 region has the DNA TGTGCCAGCAGCCGTAGCGGGAGGTTAGGGAATGAGCAGTTCTTC.

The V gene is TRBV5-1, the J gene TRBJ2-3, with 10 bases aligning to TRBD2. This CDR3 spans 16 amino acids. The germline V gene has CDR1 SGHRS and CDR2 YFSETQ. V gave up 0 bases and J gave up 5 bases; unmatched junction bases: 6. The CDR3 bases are TGCGCCAGCAGCTTGGATCTAGCGGGAGAAGGAGATACGCAGTATTTT. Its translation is CASSLDLAGEGDTQYF.

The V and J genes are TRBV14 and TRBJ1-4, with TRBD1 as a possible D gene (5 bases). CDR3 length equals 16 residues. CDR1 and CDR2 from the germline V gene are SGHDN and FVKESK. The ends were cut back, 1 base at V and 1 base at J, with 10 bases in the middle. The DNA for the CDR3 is TGTGCCAGCAGCCAAGGTGGCCAGGGAACTAATGAAAAACTGTTTTTT. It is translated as CASSQGGQGTNEKLFF.